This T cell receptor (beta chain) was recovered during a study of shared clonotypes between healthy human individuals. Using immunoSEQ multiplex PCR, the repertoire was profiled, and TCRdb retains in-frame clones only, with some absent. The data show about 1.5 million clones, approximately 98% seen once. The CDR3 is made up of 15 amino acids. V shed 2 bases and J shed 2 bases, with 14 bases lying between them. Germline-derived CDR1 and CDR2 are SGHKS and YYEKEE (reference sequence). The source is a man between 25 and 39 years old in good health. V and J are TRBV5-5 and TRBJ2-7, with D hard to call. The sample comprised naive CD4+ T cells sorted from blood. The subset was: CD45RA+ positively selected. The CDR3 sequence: CASSFGRPPTYEQYF. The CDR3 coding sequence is TGTGCCAGCAGCTTTGGTCGGCCCCCCACCTACGAGCAGTACTTC.